Sequencing of this TCR beta chain was carried out in a study of T cell repertoires in cytomegalovirus infection. About the study: Recently described HLA-C-restricted plus well-studied HLA-B-restricted CMV epitopes were used. An indication of both CMV infection and matching HLA type came from public TCR beta signatures.

Comments on this clonotype: Antigen unknown.

Using its own MiXCR run on the reads, TCRdb lists one record per CDR3 protein. Seen here are roughly 800,000 distinct CDR3 sequences, about 29% observed once, and the top ten hold around 12%. Findings of the study overall: Cumulative frequency of public TCR beta families picked out carriers of CMV plus the relevant HLA.

The CDR3 spans 17 residues. V was pared by 5 bases and J by 2 bases, with 12 bases of the junction left unmatched. The clonotype comes from a human donor in good health (CMV status not recorded). Some clones in this sample may be carry-over from other donors' samples. The starting material was cultured CD8+ T cells from PBMCs, obtained from culture after CMV antigen stimulation. This chain joins TRBV12-3 or TRBV12-4 and TRBJ1-3, with 7 bases lining up with TRBD1. CDR3 sequence (DNA): TGTGCCAGCAGTCAACGACAGACAGGGTCCGCTGGAAACACCATATATTTT. Translation gives CASSQRQTGSAGNTIYF.